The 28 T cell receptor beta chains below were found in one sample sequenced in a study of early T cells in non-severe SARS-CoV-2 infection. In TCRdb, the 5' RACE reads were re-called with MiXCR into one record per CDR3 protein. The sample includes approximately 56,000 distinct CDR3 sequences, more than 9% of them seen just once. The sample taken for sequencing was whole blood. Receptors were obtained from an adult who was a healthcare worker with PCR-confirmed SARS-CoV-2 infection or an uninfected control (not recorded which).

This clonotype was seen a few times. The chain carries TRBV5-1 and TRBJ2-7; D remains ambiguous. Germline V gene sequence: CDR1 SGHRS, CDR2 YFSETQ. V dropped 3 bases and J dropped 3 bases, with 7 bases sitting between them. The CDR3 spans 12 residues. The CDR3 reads CASSSQSYEQYF. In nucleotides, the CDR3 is TGCGCCAGCAGCTCACAGAGCTACGAGCAGTACTTC.

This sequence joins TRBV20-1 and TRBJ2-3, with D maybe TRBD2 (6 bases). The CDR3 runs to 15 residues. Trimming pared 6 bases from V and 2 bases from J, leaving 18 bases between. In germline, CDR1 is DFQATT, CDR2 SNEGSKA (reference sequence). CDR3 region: CSAGVGGPVTDTQYF. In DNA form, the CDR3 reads TGCAGTGCGGGCGTTGGAGGGCCTGTCACAGATACGCAGTATTTT.

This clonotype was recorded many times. DNA for the CDR3: TGTGCCAGCAGCTTACCCCTTGGGACAGGTCTGAACACTGAAGCTTTCTTT. This encodes CASSLPLGTGLNTEAFF. The chain employs TRBV7-3 and TRBJ1-1, with 8 bases identical to TRBD1. J lost 0 bases, V lost 2 bases, and 8 bases had no gene match. CDR3 length: 17 amino acids. In germline, CDR1 is SGHTA, CDR2 FQGTGA.

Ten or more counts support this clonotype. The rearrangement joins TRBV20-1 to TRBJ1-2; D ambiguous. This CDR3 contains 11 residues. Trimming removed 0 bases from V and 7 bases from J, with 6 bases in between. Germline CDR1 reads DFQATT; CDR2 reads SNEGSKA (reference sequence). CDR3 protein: CSAREEPGYTF. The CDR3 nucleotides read TGCAGTGCTAGAGAAGAGCCTGGCTACACCTTC.

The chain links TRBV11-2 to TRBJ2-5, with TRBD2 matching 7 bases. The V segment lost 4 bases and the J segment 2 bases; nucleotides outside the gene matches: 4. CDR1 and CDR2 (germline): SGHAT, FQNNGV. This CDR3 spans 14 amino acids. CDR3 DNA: TGTGCCAGCAGCTCCCGTAGCGGGCAAGAGACCCAGTACTTC. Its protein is CASSSRSGQETQYF.

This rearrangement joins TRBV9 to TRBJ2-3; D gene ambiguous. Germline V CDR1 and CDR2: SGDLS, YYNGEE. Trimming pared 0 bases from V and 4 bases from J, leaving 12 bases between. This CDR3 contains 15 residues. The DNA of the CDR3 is TGTGCCAGCAGCGTAGAGGCCAGACCCCCAGATACGCAGTATTTT. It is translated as CASSVEARPPDTQYF.

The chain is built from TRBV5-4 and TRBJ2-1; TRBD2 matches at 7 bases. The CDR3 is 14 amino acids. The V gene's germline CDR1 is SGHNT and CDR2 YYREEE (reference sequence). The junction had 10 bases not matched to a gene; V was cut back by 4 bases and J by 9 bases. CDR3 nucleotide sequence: TGTGCCAGCAGCCTCGGGCGGGAGCGAGGTGAGCAGTTCTTC. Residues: CASSLGRERGEQFF.

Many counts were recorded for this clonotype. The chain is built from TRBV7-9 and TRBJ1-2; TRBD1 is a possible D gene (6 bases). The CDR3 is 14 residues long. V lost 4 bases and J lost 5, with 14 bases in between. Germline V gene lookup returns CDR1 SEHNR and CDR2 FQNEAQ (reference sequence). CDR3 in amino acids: CASSWARGPYGYTF. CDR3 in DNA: TGTGCCAGCAGCTGGGCCAGGGGCCCATATGGCTACACCTTC.

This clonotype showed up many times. The CDR3 loop reads CATSPGPIEQFF. As DNA, the CDR3 is TGTGCCACCAGCCCCGGACCGATTGAGCAGTTCTTC. The rearrangement uses TRBV24-1 and TRBJ2-1; D is uncertain. CDR1 is KGHDR and CDR2 is SFDVKD in the germline V gene. This CDR3 region has 12 residues. V shed 7 bases and J shed 9 bases, with 12 bases lying between them.

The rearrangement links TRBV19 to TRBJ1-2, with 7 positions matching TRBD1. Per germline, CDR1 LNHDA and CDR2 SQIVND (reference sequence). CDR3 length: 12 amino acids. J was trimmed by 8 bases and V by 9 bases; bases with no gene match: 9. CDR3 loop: CASNRGAEGYTF. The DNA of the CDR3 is TGTGCCAGCAACAGGGGAGCGGAGGGCTACACCTTC.

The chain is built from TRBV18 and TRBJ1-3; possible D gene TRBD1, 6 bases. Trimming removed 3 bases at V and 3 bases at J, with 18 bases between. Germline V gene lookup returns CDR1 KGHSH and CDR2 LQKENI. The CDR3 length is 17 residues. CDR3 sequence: CASSPSAGAFGGNTIYF. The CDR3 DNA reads TGTGCCAGCTCACCGTCGGCAGGGGCGTTCGGTGGAAACACCATATATTTT.

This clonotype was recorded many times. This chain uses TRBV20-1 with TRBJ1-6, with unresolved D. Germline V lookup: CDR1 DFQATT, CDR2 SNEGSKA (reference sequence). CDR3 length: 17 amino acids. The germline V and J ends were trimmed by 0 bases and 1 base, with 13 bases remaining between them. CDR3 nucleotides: TGCAGTGCTAGAGATAGCAGCTCATTATCCTATAATTCACCCCTCCACTTT. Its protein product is CSARDSSSLSYNSPLHF.

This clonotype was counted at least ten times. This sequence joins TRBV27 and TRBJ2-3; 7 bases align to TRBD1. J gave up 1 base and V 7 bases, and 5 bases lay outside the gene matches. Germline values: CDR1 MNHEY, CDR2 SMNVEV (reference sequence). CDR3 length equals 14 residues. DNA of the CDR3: TGTGCCAGCACCTTTACAGGGGGCACAGATACGCAGTATTTT. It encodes CASTFTGGTDTQYF.

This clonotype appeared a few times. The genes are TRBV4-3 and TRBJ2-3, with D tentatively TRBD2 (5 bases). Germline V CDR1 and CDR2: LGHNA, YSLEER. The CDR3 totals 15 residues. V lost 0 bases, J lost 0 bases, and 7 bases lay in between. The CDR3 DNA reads TGCGCCAGCAGCCAAGATCTAGCTAGCACAGATACGCAGTATTTT. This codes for CASSQDLASTDTQYF.

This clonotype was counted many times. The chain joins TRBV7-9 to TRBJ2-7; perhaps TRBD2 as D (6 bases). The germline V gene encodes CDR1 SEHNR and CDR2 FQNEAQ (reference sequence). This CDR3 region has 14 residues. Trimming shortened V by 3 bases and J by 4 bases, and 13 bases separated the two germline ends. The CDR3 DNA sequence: TGTGCCAGCAGCTTCAGAGGCGGGACGTACGAGCAGTACTTC. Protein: CASSFRGGTYEQYF.

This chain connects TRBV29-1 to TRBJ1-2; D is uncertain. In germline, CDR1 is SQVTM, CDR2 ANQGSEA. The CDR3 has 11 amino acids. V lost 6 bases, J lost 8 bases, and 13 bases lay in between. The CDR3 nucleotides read TGCAGCGTCTTGCGAACCAACGGCTACACCTTC. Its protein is CSVLRTNGYTF.

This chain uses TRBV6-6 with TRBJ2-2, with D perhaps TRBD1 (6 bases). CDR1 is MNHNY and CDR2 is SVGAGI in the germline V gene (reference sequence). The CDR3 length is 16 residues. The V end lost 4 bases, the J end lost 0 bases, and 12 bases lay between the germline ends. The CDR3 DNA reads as TGTGCCAGCAGTTTCTCTCGGACAGCGAACACCGGGGAGCTGTTTTTT. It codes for CASSFSRTANTGELFF.

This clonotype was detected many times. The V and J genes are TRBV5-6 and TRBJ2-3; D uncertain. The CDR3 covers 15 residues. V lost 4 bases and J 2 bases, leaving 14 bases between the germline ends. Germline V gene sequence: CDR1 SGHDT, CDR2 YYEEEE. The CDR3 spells CASSVPVTNTDTQYF. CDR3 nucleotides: TGTGCCAGCAGCGTCCCGGTAACGAACACAGATACGCAGTATTTT.

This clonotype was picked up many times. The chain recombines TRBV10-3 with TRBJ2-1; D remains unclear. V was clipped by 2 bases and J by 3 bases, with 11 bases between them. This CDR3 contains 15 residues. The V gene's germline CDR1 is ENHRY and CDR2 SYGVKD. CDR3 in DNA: TGTGCCATCAGTGAGAGATCAACCCACTACAATGAGCAGTTCTTC. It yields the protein CAISERSTHYNEQFF.

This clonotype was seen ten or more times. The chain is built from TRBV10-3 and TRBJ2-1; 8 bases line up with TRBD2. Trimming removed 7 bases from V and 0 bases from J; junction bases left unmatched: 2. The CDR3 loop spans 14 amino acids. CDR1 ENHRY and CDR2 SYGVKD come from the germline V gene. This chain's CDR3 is CAITTSGSYNEQFF. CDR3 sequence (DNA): TGTGCCATCACAACTAGCGGCTCCTACAATGAGCAGTTCTTC.

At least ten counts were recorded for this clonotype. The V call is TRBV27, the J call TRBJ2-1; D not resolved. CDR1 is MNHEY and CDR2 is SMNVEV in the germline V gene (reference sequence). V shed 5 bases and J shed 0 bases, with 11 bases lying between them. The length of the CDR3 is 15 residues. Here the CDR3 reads CASSPSHSSYNEQFF. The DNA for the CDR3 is TGTGCCAGCAGTCCGAGCCACTCCTCCTACAATGAGCAGTTCTTC.

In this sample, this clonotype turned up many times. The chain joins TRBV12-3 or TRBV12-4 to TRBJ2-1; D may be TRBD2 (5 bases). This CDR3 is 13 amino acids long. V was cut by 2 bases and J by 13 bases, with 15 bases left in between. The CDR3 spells CASSLIEGLFQFF. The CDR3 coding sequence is TGTGCCAGCAGTTTAATCGAGGGTCTCTTTCAGTTCTTC.

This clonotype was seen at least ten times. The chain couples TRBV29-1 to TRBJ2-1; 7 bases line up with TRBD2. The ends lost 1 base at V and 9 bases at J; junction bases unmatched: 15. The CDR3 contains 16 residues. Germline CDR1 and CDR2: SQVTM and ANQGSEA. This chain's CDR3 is CSVEVPLGGGPGEQFF. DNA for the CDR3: TGCAGCGTTGAAGTTCCCCTGGGGGGAGGGCCGGGTGAGCAGTTCTTC.

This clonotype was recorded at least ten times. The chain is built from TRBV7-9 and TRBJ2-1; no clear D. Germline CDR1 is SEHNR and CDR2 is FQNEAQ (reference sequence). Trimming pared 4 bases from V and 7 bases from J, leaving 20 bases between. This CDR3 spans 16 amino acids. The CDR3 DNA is TGTGCCAGCAGCTCGCCGGCAACACGATCGGCGAATGAGCAGTTCTTC. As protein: CASSSPATRSANEQFF.

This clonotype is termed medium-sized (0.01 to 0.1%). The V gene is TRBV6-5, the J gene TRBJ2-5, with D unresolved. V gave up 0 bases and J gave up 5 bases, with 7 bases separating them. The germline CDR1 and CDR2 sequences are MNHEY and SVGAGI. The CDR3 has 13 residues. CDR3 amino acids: CASSYSDGETQYF. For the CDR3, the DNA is TGTGCCAGCAGTTACTCAGACGGGGAGACCCAGTACTTC.

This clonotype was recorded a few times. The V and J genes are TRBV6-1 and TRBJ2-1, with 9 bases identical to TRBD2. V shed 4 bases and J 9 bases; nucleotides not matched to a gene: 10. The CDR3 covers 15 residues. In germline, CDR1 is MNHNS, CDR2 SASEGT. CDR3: CASSVSSGRPGEQFF. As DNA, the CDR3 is TGTGCCAGCAGTGTATCCAGCGGGAGGCCCGGTGAGCAGTTCTTC.

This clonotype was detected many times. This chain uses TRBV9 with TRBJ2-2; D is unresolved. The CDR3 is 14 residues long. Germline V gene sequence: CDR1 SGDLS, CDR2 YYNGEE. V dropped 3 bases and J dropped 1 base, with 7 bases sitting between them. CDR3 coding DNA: TGTGCCAGCAGCGGATCTCTGAACACCGGGGAGCTGTTTTTT. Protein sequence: CASSGSLNTGELFF. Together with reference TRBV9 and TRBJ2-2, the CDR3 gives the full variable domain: DSGVTQTPKHLITATGQRVTLRCSPRSGDLSVYWYQQSLDQGLQFLIQYYNGEERAKGNILERFSAQQFPDLHSELNLSSLELGDSALYFCASSGSLNTGELFFGEGSRLTVL.

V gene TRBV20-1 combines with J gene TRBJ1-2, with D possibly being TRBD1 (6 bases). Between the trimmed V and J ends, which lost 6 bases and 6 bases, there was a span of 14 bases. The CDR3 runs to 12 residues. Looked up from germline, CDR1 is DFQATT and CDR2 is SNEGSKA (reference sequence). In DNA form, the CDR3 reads TGCAGTGCAGGGGGGGGGAAGGATGGCTACACCTTC. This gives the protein CSAGGGKDGYTF.